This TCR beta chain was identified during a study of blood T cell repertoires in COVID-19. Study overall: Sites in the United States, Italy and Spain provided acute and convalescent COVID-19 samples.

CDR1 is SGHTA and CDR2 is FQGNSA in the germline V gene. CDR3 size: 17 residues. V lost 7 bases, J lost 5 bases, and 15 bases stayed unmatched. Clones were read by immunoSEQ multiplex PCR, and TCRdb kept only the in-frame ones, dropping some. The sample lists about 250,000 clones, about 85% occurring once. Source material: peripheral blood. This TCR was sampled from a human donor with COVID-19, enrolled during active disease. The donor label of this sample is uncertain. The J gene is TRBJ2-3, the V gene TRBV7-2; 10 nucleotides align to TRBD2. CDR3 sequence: CASTDMGVAGGVDTQYF. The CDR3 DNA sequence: TGTGCCAGCACCGACATGGGTGTAGCGGGAGGAGTAGATACGCAGTATTTT.